This entry lists 20 T cell receptor beta chains sequenced from one sample in a study of blood T cell repertoires in COVID-19. Profiling relied on immunoSEQ multiplex PCR, and the TCRdb table lists in-frame clones only, not all of them. The table lists approximately 31,000 clones, 80% to 95% of them singletons, with approximately 4% in the top ten. What was sequenced was peripheral blood. Receptors were obtained from a man in his 60s with acute or convalescent COVID-19.

The chain joins TRBV6-4 to TRBJ1-2, with D possibly being TRBD1 (6 bases). The germline CDR1 and CDR2 sequences are MRHNA and SNTAGT. The CDR3 consists of 14 residues. V was cut by 0 bases and J by 7 bases, with 12 bases left in between. Here the CDR3 reads CASSDSGGLSGYTF. CDR3 sequence (DNA): TGTGCCAGCAGTGACTCTGGGGGCTTATCTGGCTACACCTTC.

The chain combines TRBV2 with TRBJ1-3, with TRBD1 matching over 7 bases. This CDR3 region has 15 residues. Trimming at V came to 7 bases and at J to 4 bases, leaving 10 bases not matched to a gene. Germline lookup yields CDR1 SNHLY and CDR2 FYNNEI. CDR3: CASKREGARGNTIYF. The DNA for the CDR3 is TGTGCCAGCAAAAGAGAGGGGGCGCGGGGAAACACCATATATTTT.

V gene TRBV20-1 combines with J gene TRBJ2-7; 8 bases map to TRBD1. The V gene end was trimmed by 3 bases and the J gene end by 3 bases; junction bases not matched to a gene: 13. Germline loops: CDR1 DFQATT, CDR2 SNEGSKA (reference sequence). This CDR3 contains 16 residues. The CDR3 region is CSASSMTGALHYEQYF. The CDR3, as DNA: TGCAGTGCTAGTTCTATGACAGGGGCGCTTCACTACGAGCAGTACTTC.

The chain combines TRBV30 with TRBJ1-5; 10 nucleotides agree with TRBD1. The CDR3 sequence is 15 residues long. The ends lost 5 bases at V and 0 bases at J; junction bases unmatched: 4. Looked up from germline, CDR1 is GTSNPN and CDR2 is SVGIG (reference sequence). In DNA form, the CDR3 reads TGTGCCTGGGGACAGGGGGATGGTAGCAATCAGCCCCAGCATTTT. It translates to CAWGQGDGSNQPQHF.

The gene calls are TRBV7-8 and TRBJ1-5, with TRBD1 matching over 12 bases. After removal of 5 bases from V and 2 bases from J, the junction contained 10 bases not matched to a gene. The CDR3 extends over 18 amino acids. The germline gives CDR1 SGHVS, CDR2 FQNEAQ. CDR3 loop: CASSLGQGARGGNQPQHF. The CDR3 DNA reads TGTGCCAGCAGCCTGGGACAGGGGGCGCGGGGGGGCAATCAGCCCCAGCATTTT.

V and J are TRBV9 and TRBJ1-2; 9 nucleotides line up with TRBD1. V dropped 3 bases and J dropped 4; count of bases not matched to a gene: 7. The germline V gene has CDR1 SGDLS and CDR2 YYNGEE. The CDR3 spans 15 residues. The CDR3 is CASSDRDRAAYGYTF. The DNA for the CDR3 is TGTGCCAGCAGCGACCGGGACAGGGCCGCCTATGGCTACACCTTC.

The chain combines TRBV24-1 with TRBJ2-1, with 7 bases identical to TRBD2. The length of the CDR3 is 15 residues. Germline trimming cut 7 bases from V and 10 bases from J; bases unmatched to any gene: 15. Germline CDR1 is KGHDR and CDR2 is SFDVKD. CDR3 DNA: TGTGCCACCAGCCAGTTGCGCGGGAGCTTAGGGGAGCAGTTCTTC. Translated, it gives CATSQLRGSLGEQFF.

The chain employs TRBV4-1 and TRBJ2-5; TRBD2 is a possible D gene (6 bases). V lost 0 bases and J lost 1, with 15 bases in between. The germline CDR1 and CDR2 sequences are MGHRA and YSYEKL. This CDR3 has 17 residues. CDR3 residues: CASSQDQPGLLQETQYF. In DNA form, the CDR3 reads TGCGCCAGCAGCCAAGATCAGCCCGGACTACTCCAAGAGACCCAGTACTTC.

The CDR3 sequence is CASSARLAGTYEQYF. In DNA, the CDR3 is TGTGCCAGCAGCGCCCGACTAGCGGGAACCTACGAGCAGTACTTC. The gene calls are TRBV4-2 and TRBJ2-7, with 11 bases fitting TRBD2. This CDR3 is 15 amino acids long. The V segment lost 5 bases and the J segment 2 bases; nucleotides outside the gene matches: 5. CDR1 and CDR2 (germline): LGHNA, YNFKEQ.

The sample holds one count of this clone. This chain links TRBV5-1 with TRBJ2-1; 13 bases match TRBD2. CDR1 is SGHRS, CDR2 YFSETQ, per germline. V dropped 2 bases and J dropped 10; count of bases not matched to a gene: 6. This CDR3 has 15 amino acids. This CDR3 reads CASSFTSGRASEQFF. CDR3 bases: TGCGCCAGCAGCTTTACTAGCGGGAGGGCGTCGGAGCAGTTCTTC.

This chain joins TRBV28 and TRBJ2-5; 10 nucleotides agree with TRBD2. V gave up 5 bases and J gave up 1 base; unmatched junction bases: 13. CDR3 length: 18 amino acids. Germline values: CDR1 MDHEN, CDR2 SYDVKM. The CDR3 nucleotides are TGTGCCAGCAGTCCGCGAAATATTTGGACTAGCGGCCAAGAGACCCAGTACTTC. Its protein product is CASSPRNIWTSGQETQYF.

This clone was detected only once. V gene TRBV19 combines with J gene TRBJ1-5; D is unresolved. Per germline, CDR1 LNHDA and CDR2 SQIVND (reference sequence). There are 14 residues in the CDR3. V lost 7 bases and J 4 bases, leaving 14 bases between the germline ends. The CDR3 spells CASTPGLPNQPQHF. CDR3 DNA sequence: TGTGCCAGTACCCCCGGACTCCCTAATCAGCCCCAGCATTTT.

The chain recombines TRBV5-1 with TRBJ1-4; the D is unclear. Germline loops: CDR1 SGHRS, CDR2 YFSETQ. The CDR3 totals 15 residues. Deletions cut 4 bases from V and 8 bases from J, with 18 bases between. CDR3 DNA sequence: TGCGCCAGCAGCCCGGTATCGGAGTTAAAAGAAAAACTGTTTTTT. As protein: CASSPVSELKEKLFF. Filled out from reference TRBV5-1 and TRBJ1-4, the complete variable domain reads KAGVTQTPRYLIKTRGQQVTLSCSPISGHRSVSWYQQTPGQGLQFLFEYFSETQRNKGNFPGRFSGRQFSNSRSEMNVSTLELGDSALYLCASSPVSELKEKLFFGSGTQLSVL.

This clone was detected once. The V call is TRBV7-2, the J call TRBJ1-1; D not resolved. V lost 4 bases and J 0 bases, leaving 6 bases between the germline ends. Germline loops: CDR1 SGHTA, CDR2 FQGNSA. The CDR3 is made up of 13 amino acids. The CDR3 loop reads CASSSQMNTEAFF. CDR3 sequence (DNA): TGTGCCAGCAGCTCTCAGATGAACACTGAAGCTTTCTTT.

This chain joins TRBV15 and TRBJ1-5; TRBD1 agrees at 9 bases. With V trimmed by 0 bases and J by 4 bases, 1 base remained unmatched. This CDR3 is 15 amino acids long. The germline V gene has CDR1 LNHNV and CDR2 YYDKDF (reference sequence). The CDR3 loop reads CATSREQGANQPQHF. For the CDR3, the DNA is TGTGCCACCAGCAGAGAACAGGGGGCTAATCAGCCCCAGCATTTT.

V is TRBV7-6 and J is TRBJ2-5; 8 bases fit TRBD2. Germline values: CDR1 SGHVS, CDR2 FNYEAQ. V shed 4 bases and J 6 bases; nucleotides not matched to a gene: 10. CDR3 size: 15 residues. The CDR3 nucleotides read TGTGCCAGCAGCTCCTACCGTAGCGGGAATCAGACCCAGTACTTC. Translation: CASSSYRSGNQTQYF.

The V call is TRBV2, the J call TRBJ2-1; TRBD2 matches 9 bases. This CDR3 is 15 amino acids long. The trim removed 5 bases at V and 12 bases at J, leaving 14 bases unmatched. CDR1 is SNHLY and CDR2 is FYNNEI in the germline V gene. The CDR3 sequence: CASSLTTGTSLGQFF. The CDR3 DNA reads TGTGCCAGCAGTTTAACGACCGGGACTAGCTTGGGGCAGTTCTTC.

The chain combines TRBV19 with TRBJ1-2; tentatively, D is TRBD1 (5 bases). This CDR3 region has 15 residues. The germline V gene has CDR1 LNHDA and CDR2 SQIVND (reference sequence). V was cut by 2 bases and J by 2 bases, with 12 bases left in between. CDR3 sequence (DNA): TGTGCCAGTAGTATAAAGCACGGGGGAAACTATGGCTACACCTTC. It yields the protein CASSIKHGGNYGYTF.

This clone showed up just a few times. The chain is built from TRBV7-2 and TRBJ2-2, with D hard to call. CDR1 and CDR2 (germline): SGHTA, FQGNSA. The CDR3 is 13 residues long. V was pared by 1 base and J by 3 bases, with 3 bases between. CDR3 in amino acids: CASSLDYTGELFF. The CDR3 DNA is TGTGCCAGCAGCTTAGACTACACCGGGGAGCTGTTTTTT.

The DNA of the CDR3 is TGCGCCAGCAGCTCATCGGGCGGGAGAGGTTATGAGCAGTTCTTC. Its protein is CASSSSGGRGYEQFF. The chain uses TRBV5-1 and TRBJ2-1; 7 bases are a match to TRBD2. In germline, CDR1 is SGHRS, CDR2 YFSETQ. The CDR3 extends over 15 amino acids. V shed 3 bases and J 8 bases; nucleotides not matched to a gene: 11.